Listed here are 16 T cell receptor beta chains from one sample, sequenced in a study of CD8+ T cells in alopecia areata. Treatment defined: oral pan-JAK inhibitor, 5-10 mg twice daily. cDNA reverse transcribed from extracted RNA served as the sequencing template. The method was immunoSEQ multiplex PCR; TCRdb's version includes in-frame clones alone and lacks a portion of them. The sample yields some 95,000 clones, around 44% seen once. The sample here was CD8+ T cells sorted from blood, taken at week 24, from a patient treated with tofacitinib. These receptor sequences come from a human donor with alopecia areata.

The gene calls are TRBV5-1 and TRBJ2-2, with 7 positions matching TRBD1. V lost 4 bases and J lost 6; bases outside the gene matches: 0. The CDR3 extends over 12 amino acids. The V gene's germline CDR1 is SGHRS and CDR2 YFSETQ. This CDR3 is CASSGTAGELFF. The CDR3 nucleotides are TGCGCCAGCAGCGGGACAGCCGGGGAGCTGTTTTTT.

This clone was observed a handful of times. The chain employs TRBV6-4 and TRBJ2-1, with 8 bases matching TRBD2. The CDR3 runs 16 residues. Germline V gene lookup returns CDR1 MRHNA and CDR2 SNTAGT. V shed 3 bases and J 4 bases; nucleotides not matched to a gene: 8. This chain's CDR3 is CASSEWASGRYNEQFF. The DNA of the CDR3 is TGTGCCAGCAGTGAATGGGCTAGCGGGCGATACAATGAGCAGTTCTTC.

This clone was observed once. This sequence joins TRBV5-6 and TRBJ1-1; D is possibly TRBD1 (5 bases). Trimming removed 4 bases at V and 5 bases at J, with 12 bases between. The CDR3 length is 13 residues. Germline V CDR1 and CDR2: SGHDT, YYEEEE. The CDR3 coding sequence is TGTGCCAGCAGCCGGGGCCGGGGGACTGAAGCTTTCTTT. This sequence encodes CASSRGRGTEAFF.

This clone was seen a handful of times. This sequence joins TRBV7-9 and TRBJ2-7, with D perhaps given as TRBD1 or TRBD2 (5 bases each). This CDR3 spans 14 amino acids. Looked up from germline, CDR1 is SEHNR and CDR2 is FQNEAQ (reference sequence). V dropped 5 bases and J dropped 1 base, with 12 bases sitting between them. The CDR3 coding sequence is TGTGCCAGCAGCCAACCGGGGCAGTCCTACGAGCAGTACTTC. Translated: CASSQPGQSYEQYF.

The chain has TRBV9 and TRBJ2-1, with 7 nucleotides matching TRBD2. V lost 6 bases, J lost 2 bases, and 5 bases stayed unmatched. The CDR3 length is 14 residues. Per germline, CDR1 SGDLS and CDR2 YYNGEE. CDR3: CASTMAGAYNEQFF. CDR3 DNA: TGTGCCAGCACCATGGCGGGAGCCTACAATGAGCAGTTCTTC.

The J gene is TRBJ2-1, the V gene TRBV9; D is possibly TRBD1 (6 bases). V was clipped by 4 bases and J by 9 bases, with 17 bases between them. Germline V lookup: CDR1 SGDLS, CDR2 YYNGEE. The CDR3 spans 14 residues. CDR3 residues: CASSPTDSRSEQFF. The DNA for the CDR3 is TGTGCCAGCAGCCCTACGGACAGCCGGAGTGAGCAGTTCTTC.

CDR3 amino acids: CASSSPGGWNEQYF. The CDR3 nucleotides are TGTGCCAGCAGCAGCCCGGGGGGCTGGAACGAGCAGTACTTC. The rearrangement joins TRBV7-9 to TRBJ2-7, with D possibly TRBD2 on 7 matching bases. The CDR3 runs to 14 residues. Germline lookup yields CDR1 SEHNR and CDR2 FQNEAQ (reference sequence). V dropped 5 bases and J dropped 5 bases, with 16 bases sitting between them.

The CDR3 protein is CASSGLGPRTDTQYF. DNA of the CDR3: TGTGCCAGCAGTGGTTTGGGTCCCCGCACAGATACGCAGTATTTT. This chain links TRBV25-1 with TRBJ2-3; D gene unclear. V gave up 4 bases and J gave up 1 base, with 12 bases separating them. CDR1 is MGHDK, CDR2 SYGVNS, per germline. The CDR3 is 15 residues long. The full variable domain, with the rest looked up from reference TRBV25-1 and TRBJ2-3, is EADIYQTPRYLVIGTGKKITLECSQTMGHDKMYWYQQDPGMELHLIHYSYGVNSTEKGDLSSESTVSRIRTEHFPLTLESARPSHTSQYLCASSGLGPRTDTQYFGPGTRLTVL.

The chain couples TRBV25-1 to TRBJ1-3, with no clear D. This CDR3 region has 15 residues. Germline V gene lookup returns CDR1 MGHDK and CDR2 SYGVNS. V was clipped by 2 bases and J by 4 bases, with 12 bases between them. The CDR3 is CASSENSVAGNTIYF. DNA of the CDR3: TGTGCCAGCAGTGAAAACAGCGTTGCCGGAAACACCATATATTTT. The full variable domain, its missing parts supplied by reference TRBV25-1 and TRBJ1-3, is EADIYQTPRYLVIGTGKKITLECSQTMGHDKMYWYQQDPGMELHLIHYSYGVNSTEKGDLSSESTVSRIRTEHFPLTLESARPSHTSQYLCASSENSVAGNTIYFGEGSWLTVV.

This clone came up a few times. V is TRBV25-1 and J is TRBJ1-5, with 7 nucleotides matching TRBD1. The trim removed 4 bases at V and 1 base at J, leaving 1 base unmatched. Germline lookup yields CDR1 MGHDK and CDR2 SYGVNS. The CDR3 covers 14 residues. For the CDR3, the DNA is TGTGCCAGCAGTGTGACAGGGAGCAATCAGCCCCAGCATTTT. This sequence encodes CASSVTGSNQPQHF.

CDR3 bases: TGTGCCAGTAACCCTAGTAGCGGGAGTGCCAATGAGCAGTTCTTC. Its translation is CASNPSSGSANEQFF. V usage is TRBV19 and J usage is TRBJ2-1, with TRBD2 matching 9 bases. J lost 6 bases, V lost 7 bases, and 10 bases had no gene match. The CDR3 contains 15 residues. CDR1 is LNHDA and CDR2 is SQIVND in the germline V gene (reference sequence). Filled out from reference TRBV19 and TRBJ2-1, the complete variable domain reads DGGITQSPKYLFRKEGQNVTLSCEQNLNHDAMYWYRQDPGQGLRLIYYSQIVNDFQKGDIAEGYSVSREKKESFPLTVTSAQKNPTAFYLCASNPSSGSANEQFFGPGTRLTVL.

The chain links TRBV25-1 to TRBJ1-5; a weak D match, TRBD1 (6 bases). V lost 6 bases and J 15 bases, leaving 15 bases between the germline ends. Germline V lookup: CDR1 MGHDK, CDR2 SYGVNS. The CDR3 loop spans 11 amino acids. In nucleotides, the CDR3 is TGTGCCAGCAGCACTACCGGGACAATGCATTTT. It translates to CASSTTGTMHF.

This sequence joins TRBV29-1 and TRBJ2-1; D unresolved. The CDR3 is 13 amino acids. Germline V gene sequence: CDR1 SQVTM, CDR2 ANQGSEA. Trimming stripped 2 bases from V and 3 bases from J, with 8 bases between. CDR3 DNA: TGCAGCGTTGAACTGGGGATCTACAATGAGCAGTTCTTC. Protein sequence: CSVELGIYNEQFF.

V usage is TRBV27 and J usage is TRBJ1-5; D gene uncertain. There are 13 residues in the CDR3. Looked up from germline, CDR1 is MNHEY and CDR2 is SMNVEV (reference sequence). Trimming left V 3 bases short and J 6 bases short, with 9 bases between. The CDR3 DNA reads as TGTGCCAGCAGTTTGAGTCTTGGTCAGCCCCAGCATTTT. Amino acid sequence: CASSLSLGQPQHF.

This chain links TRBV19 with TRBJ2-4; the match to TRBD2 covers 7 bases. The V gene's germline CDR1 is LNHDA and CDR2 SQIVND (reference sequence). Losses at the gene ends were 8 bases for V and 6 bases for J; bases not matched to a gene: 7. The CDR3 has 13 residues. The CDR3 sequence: CASSGGGLNIQYF. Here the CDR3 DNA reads TGTGCCAGTTCGGGGGGAGGTTTAAACATTCAGTACTTC.

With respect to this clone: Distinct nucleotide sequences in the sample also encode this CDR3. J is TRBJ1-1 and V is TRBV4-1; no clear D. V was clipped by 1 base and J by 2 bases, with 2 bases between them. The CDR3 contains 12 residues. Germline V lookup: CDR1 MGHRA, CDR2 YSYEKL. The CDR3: CASSQANTEAFF. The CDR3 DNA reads TGCGCCAGCAGCCAAGCCAACACTGAAGCTTTCTTT.